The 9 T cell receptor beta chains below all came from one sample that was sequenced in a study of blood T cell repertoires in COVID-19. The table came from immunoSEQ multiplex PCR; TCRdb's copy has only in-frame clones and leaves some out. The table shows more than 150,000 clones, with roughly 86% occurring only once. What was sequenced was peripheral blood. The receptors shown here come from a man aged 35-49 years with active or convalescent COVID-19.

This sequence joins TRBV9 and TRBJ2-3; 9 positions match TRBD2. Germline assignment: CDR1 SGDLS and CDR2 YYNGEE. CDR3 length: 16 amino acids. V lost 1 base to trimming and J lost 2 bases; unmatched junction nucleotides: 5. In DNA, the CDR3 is TGTGCCAGCAGCGTAAACCTAGCGGGGATCACAGATACGCAGTATTTT. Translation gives CASSVNLAGITDTQYF.

The CDR3 nucleotides are TGTGCTAGTGGTTTGCAAACCCCCGGGACAGGGGACTACAATGAGCAGTTCTTC. As protein: CASGLQTPGTGDYNEQFF. The chain joins TRBV12-5 to TRBJ2-1; TRBD1 agrees at 10 bases. The CDR3 is 18 amino acids. Germline CDR1 is LGHNT and CDR2 is FRNRAP. V was clipped by 2 bases and J by 3 bases; unmatched bases: 10.

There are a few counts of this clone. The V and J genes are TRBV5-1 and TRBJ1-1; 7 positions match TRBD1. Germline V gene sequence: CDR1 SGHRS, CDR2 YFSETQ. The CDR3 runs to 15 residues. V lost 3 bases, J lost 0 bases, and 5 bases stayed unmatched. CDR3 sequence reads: CASSSGTVLNTEAFF. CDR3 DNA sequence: TGCGCCAGCAGCTCCGGGACAGTATTGAACACTGAAGCTTTCTTT.

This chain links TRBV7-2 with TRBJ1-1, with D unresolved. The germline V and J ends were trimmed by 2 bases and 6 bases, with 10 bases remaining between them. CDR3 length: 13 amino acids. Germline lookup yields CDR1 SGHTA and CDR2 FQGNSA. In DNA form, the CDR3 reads TGTGCCAGCAGCTTACAGAGGGTCGCTGAAGCTTTCTTT. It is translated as CASSLQRVAEAFF.

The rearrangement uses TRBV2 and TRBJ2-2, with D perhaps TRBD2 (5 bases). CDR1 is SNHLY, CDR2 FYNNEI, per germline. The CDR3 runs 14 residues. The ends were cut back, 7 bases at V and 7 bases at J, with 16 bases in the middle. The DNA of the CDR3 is TGTGCCAGCAATTCCCGGGATTCTTTCGGGGAGCTGTTTTTT. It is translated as CASNSRDSFGELFF.

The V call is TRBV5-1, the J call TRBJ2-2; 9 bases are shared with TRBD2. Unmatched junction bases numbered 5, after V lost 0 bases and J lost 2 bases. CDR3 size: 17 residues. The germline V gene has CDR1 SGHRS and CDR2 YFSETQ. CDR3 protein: CASSLAAGGLNTGELFF. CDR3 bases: TGCGCCAGCAGCTTGGCAGCGGGGGGCCTTAACACCGGGGAGCTGTTTTTT.

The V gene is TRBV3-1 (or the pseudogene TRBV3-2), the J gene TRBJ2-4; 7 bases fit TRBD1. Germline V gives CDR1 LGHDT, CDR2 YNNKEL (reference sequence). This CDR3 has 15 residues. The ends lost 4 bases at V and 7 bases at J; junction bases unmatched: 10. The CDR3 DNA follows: TGTGCCAGCAGCCCAAACAGGGGAGCGCAGAACATTCAGTACTTC. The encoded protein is CASSPNRGAQNIQYF.

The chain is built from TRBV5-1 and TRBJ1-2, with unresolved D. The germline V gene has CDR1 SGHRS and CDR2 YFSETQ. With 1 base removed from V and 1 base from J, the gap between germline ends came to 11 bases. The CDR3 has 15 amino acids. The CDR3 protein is CASSLTADFNYGYTF. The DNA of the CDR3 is TGCGCCAGCAGCTTGACGGCAGACTTTAACTATGGCTACACCTTC.

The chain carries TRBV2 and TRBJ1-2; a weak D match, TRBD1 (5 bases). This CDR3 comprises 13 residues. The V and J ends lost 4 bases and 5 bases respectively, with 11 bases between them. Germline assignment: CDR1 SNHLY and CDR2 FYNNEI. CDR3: CASSGWRGYGYTF. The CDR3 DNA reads TGTGCCAGCAGTGGATGGAGGGGATATGGCTACACCTTC. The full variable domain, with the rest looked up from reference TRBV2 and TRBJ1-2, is EPEVTQTPSHQVTQMGQEVILRCVPISNHLYFYWYRQILGQKVEFLVSFYNNEISEKSEIFDDQFSVERPDGSNFTLKIRSTKLEDSAMYFCASSGWRGYGYTFGSGTRLTVV.